Here is one T cell receptor beta chain with its context. What it recognizes is unknown. The data belong to a study of cytomegalovirus exposure and HLA in healthy donors. Germline CDR1 is MNHEY and CDR2 is SVGAGI. V dropped 4 bases and J dropped 4 bases, with 10 bases sitting between them. The CDR3 sequence is 13 residues long. Study-level findings and limits: It was about 180 TCR beta chains that were listed as cytomegalovirus-associated. As was reported, the classifier diagnosed cytomegalovirus status with high specificity and sensitivity. Researchers reported that a few CMV-associated chains were confirmed in vitro as CMV antigen-specific. Many donors carried some public TCRs, although rarity characterized most TCR sequences.

The assay was immunoSEQ multiplex PCR, and TCRdb's table has in-frame clones only and misses some. The sample has approximately 54,000 clones; around nine tenths are singletons. The clonotype comes from a woman aged 18-35 years in good health and CMV-seropositive. Sequenced sample: PBMCs. The chain recombines TRBV6-5 with TRBJ2-5; no reliable D call. The CDR3 spells CASSLTARETQYF. In DNA, the CDR3 is TGTGCCAGCAGTTTAACGGCTAGAGAGACCCAGTACTTC.